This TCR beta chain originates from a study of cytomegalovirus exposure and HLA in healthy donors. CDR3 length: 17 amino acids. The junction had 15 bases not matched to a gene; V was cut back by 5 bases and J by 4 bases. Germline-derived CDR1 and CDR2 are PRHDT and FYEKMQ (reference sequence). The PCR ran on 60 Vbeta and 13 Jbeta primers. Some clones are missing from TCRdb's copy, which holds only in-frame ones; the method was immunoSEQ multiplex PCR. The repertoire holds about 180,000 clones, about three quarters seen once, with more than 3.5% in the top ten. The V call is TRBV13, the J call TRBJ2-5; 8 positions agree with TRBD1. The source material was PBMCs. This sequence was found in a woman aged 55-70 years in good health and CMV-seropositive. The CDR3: CASSPRPGQGAGETQYF. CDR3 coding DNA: TGTGCCAGCAGCCCCCGCCCGGGGCAGGGGGCCGGAGAGACCCAGTACTTC.